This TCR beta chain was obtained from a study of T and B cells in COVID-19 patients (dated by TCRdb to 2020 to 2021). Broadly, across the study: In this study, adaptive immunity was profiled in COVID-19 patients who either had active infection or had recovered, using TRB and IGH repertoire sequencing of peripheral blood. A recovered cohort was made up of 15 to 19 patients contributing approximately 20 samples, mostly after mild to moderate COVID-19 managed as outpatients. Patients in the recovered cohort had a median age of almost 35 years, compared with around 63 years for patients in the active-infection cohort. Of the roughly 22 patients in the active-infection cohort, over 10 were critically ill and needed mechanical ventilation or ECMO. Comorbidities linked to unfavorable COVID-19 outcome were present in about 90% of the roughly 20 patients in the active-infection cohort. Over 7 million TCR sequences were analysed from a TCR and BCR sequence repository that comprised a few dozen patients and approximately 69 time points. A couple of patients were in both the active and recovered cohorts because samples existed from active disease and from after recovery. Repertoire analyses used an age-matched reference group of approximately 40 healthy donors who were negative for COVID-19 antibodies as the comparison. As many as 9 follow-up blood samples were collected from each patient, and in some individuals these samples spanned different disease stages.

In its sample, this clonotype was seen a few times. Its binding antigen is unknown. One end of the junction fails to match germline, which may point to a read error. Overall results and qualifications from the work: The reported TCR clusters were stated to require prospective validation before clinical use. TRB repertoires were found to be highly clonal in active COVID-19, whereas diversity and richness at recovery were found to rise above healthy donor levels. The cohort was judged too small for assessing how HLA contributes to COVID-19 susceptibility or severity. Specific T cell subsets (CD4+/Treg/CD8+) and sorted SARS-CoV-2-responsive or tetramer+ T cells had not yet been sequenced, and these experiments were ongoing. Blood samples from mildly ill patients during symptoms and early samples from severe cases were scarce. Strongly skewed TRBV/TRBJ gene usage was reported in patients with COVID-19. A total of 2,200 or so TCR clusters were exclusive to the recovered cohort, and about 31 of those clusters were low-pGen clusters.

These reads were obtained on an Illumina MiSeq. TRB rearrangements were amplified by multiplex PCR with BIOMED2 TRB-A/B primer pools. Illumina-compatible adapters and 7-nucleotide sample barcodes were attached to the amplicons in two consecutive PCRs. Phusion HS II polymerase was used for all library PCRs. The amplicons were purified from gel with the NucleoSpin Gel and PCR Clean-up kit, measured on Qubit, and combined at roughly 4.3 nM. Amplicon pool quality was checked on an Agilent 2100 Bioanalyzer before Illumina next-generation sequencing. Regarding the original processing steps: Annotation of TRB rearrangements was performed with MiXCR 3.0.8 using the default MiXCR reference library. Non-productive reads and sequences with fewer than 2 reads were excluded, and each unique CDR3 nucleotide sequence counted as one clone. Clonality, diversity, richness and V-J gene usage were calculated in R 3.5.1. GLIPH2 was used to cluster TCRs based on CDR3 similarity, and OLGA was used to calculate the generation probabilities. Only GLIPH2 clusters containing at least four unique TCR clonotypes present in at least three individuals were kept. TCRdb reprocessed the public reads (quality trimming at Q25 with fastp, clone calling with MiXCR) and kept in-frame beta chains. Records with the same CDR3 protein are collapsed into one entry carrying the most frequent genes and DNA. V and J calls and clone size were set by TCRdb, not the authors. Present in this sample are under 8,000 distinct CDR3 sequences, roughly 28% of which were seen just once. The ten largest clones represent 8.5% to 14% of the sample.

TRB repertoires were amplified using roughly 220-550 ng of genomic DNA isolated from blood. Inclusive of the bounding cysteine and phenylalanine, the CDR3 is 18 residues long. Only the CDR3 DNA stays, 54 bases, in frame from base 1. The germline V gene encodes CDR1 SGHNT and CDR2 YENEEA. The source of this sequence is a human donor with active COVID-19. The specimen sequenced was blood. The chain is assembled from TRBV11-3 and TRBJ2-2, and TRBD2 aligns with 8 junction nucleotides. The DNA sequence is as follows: TGTGCCAGCAGTTTAGGTTGGTTAGCGGGAACCCGTCCCGGGGAGCTGTTTTTT. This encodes CASSLGWLAGTRPGELFF. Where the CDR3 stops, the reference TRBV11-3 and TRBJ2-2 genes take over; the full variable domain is EAGVVQSPRYKIIEKKQPVAFWCNPISGHNTLYWYLQNLGQGPELLIRYENEEAVDDSQLPKDRFSAERLKGVDSTLKIQPAELGDSAVYLCASSLGWLAGTRPGELFFGEGSRLTVL.